This TCR beta chain was sequenced during a study of T-cell reconstitution after alpha-beta-depleted transplantation in children. The CDR3 runs 15 residues. Trimming stripped 2 bases from V and 2 bases from J, with 7 bases between. CDR1 and CDR2 from the germline V gene are MNHEY and SVGAGI. The sample holds many counts of this clonotype. TCRbeta library construction was performed incorporating unique molecular identifiers. TCRdb itself ran the PCR reads through MiXCR, one entry per CDR3 protein. The sample lists approximately 520,000 distinct CDR3 sequences, approximately 30% seen once, with around 2.5% in the top ten.

The input for sequencing was PBMCs from the stem cell graft donor, taken from the stem cell graft. The J gene is TRBJ1-6, the V gene TRBV6-5, with D possibly TRBD1 on 5 matching bases. The sequence was collected from a human donor who donated a stem cell graft to a child with aplastic anemia. Here the CDR3 DNA reads TGTGCCAGCAGTTACGGGACGGCCTATAATTCACCCCTCCACTTT. It encodes CASSYGTAYNSPLHF.